One and the same sample provided the 13 T cell receptor beta chains below, sequenced in a study of T cell repertoires in cytomegalovirus infection. MiXCR, applied by TCRdb to the reads, yields one record per CDR3 protein. The data show some 150,000 distinct CDR3 sequences, roughly 32% seen once. The antigens for these receptors are not known. The sequences come from CD8+ T cells from cultured PBMCs, collected from culture after CMV antigen stimulation. The receptors shown here come from a human donor in good health (CMV status not recorded). Some clones in this sample may be carry-over from other donors' samples.

This chain links TRBV7-6 with TRBJ1-2; the D gene is possibly TRBD1 (5 bases). The V gene lost 4 bases and the J gene lost 9 bases, with 12 bases spanning the gap. CDR3 length equals 12 residues. CDR1 is SGHVS and CDR2 is FNYEAQ in the germline V gene. The CDR3 DNA reads TGTGCCAGCAGCTGGGACCCTAATCGCTACACCTTC. Translated: CASSWDPNRYTF.

This clonotype showed up just a few times. The chain couples TRBV7-9 to TRBJ1-4; no reliable D call. This CDR3 is 12 amino acids long. Trimming took 8 bases from V and 8 from J, leaving 12 bases between them. The germline V gene has CDR1 SEHNR and CDR2 FQNEAQ (reference sequence). CDR3 amino acids: CASYDGREKLFF. DNA for the CDR3: TGTGCCAGCTACGACGGGCGGGAAAAACTGTTTTTT.

This clonotype was counted at least ten times. The V gene is TRBV12-3 or TRBV12-4, the J gene TRBJ2-1; tentatively, D is TRBD2 (8 bases). V gave up 6 bases and J gave up 0 bases, with 12 bases separating them. This CDR3 spans 15 amino acids. CDR3 DNA: TGTGCCAGCAGACAGGGGACTAGCTCCTACAATGAGCAGTTCTTC. This sequence encodes CASRQGTSSYNEQFF.

This clonotype has more than one count but fewer than ten. This chain links TRBV20-1 with TRBJ2-1; 12 nucleotides match TRBD2. Germline V CDR1 and CDR2: DFQATT, SNEGSKA (reference sequence). The CDR3 extends over 15 amino acids. Trimming cost V 5 bases and J 3 bases; bases outside gene matches: 5. The CDR3 here is CSARGTSGFYNEQFF. The CDR3 DNA follows: TGCAGTGCTCGCGGGACTAGCGGGTTCTACAATGAGCAGTTCTTC.

This clonotype was found many times. The chain uses TRBV20-1 and TRBJ2-4; D unclear. V lost 3 bases and J 1 base, leaving 7 bases between the germline ends. CDR1 and CDR2 (germline): DFQATT, SNEGSKA (reference sequence). This CDR3 has 13 residues. CDR3 protein: CSARGMAKNIQYF. The CDR3 nucleotides read TGCAGTGCTAGGGGGATGGCCAAAAACATTCAGTACTTC.

The chain uses TRBV12-3 or TRBV12-4 and TRBJ2-1, with unresolved D. This CDR3 spans 14 amino acids. Trimming cost V 6 bases and J 0 bases, with 9 bases left between them. DNA of the CDR3: TGTGCCAGCAGCCCCCTTCCCTCCTACAATGAGCAGTTCTTC. Protein: CASSPLPSYNEQFF.

The rearrangement links TRBV18 to TRBJ1-1; tentative D call: TRBD1 (5 bases). The germline V and J ends were trimmed by 4 bases and 5 bases, with 11 bases remaining between them. Germline V gene sequence: CDR1 KGHSH, CDR2 LQKENI. The CDR3 consists of 13 residues. The CDR3 region is CASSRGVGTEAFF. The CDR3 bases are TGTGCCAGCTCACGGGGGGTCGGGACTGAAGCTTTCTTT. The variable domain in full, with the rest retrieved from reference TRBV18 and TRBJ1-1, is NAGVMQNPRHLVRRRGQEARLRCSPMKGHSHVYWYRQLPEEGLKFMVYLQKENIIDESGMPKERFSAEFPKEGPSILRIQQVVRGDSAAYFCASSRGVGTEAFFGQGTRLTVV.

About this clonotype: At one boundary the junction diverges from the germline segment, which might be a read error. This chain joins TRBV7-3 and TRBJ1-5, with 9 bases identical to TRBD1. The length of the CDR3 is 17 residues. Looked up from germline, CDR1 is SGHTA and CDR2 is FQGTGA. The CDR3 sequence: CASSSERDRVRNQPQQF. DNA for the CDR3: TGTGCCAGCAGCTCGGAGAGGGACAGGGTTCGCAATCAGCCCCAGCAGTTT.

The rearrangement links TRBV20-1 to TRBJ1-2, with a weak D call TRBD1 (5 bases). Trimming took off 5 bases at V and 7 bases at J, with 26 bases between the two ends. The CDR3 totals 16 residues. Germline V gene sequence: CDR1 DFQATT, CDR2 SNEGSKA (reference sequence). The CDR3 here is CSALGGWNSRVRGYTF. CDR3 sequence (DNA): TGCAGTGCTCTCGGGGGTTGGAACAGCCGCGTGCGTGGCTACACCTTC.

This clonotype occurred once. The rearrangement links TRBV19 to TRBJ2-2; 7 bases are a match to TRBD1. This CDR3 is built from 15 residues. In germline, CDR1 is LNHDA, CDR2 SQIVND (reference sequence). V shed 6 bases, J shed 1 base, and the junction held 5 bases outside the gene matches. CDR3 DNA sequence: TGTGCCAGTAGAAAAGGGACAGTGAACACCGGGGAGCTGTTTTTT. Protein product: CASRKGTVNTGELFF.

V usage is TRBV9 and J usage is TRBJ2-1; 11 bases map to TRBD2. V trimming: 3 bases; J trimming: 6 bases; junction bases outside the gene matches: 5. The CDR3 totals 15 residues. Germline assignment: CDR1 SGDLS and CDR2 YYNGEE. The CDR3 DNA reads TGTGCCAGCAGCGATACTAGCGGGGGCGTCAATGAGCAGTTCTTC. This gives the protein CASSDTSGGVNEQFF.

V gene TRBV27 combines with J gene TRBJ2-1, with D perhaps matching TRBD1 or TRBD2 (5 bases each). The CDR3 spans 13 residues. Germline CDR1 is MNHEY and CDR2 is SMNVEV (reference sequence). V dropped 3 bases and J dropped 10 bases, with 13 bases sitting between them. The CDR3 reads CASSFGGMGEQFF. CDR3 nucleotide sequence: TGTGCCAGCAGTTTTGGGGGAATGGGGGAGCAGTTCTTC.

This clonotype was seen a handful of times. The genes are TRBV7-6 and TRBJ2-3; 12 bases match TRBD2. CDR3 length: 20 residues. The V and J ends lost 0 bases and 2 bases, in that order; junction bases with no gene match: 12. Germline V gene lookup returns CDR1 SGHVS and CDR2 FNYEAQ. In DNA form, the CDR3 reads TGTGCCAGCAGCTTAGCACCGGGACTAGCGGGCCTCCGCAACACAGATACGCAGTATTTT. Amino acid sequence: CASSLAPGLAGLRNTDTQYF.